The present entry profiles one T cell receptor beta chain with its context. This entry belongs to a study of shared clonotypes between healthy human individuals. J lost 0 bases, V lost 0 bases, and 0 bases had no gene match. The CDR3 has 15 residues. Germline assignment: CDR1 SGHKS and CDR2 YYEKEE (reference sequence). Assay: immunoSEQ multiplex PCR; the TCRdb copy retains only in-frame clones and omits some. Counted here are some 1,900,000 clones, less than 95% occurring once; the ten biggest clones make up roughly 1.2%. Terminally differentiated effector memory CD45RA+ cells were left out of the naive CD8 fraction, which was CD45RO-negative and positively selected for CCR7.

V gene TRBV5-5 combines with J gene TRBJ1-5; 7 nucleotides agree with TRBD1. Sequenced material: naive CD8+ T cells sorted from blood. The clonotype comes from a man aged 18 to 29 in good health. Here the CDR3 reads CASSLGDSSNQPQHF. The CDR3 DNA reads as TGTGCCAGCAGCTTGGGGGACAGTAGCAATCAGCCCCAGCATTTT.